This T cell receptor beta chain was observed in a study of blood T cell repertoires in COVID-19 (dated by TCRdb to 2018 to 2021). Context from the whole study: Recovered participants in ImmuneRACE Cohort 3 were defined as having two consecutive negative NP/OP PCR tests, clearance from a healthcare professional, or resolution of symptoms. Collaborator samples came from the United States, Italy and Spain and covered acute and convalescent phases of COVID-19. The prospective study material was composed of cDNA or gDNA derived from T cells, B-cell-depleted T cells, or PBMCs. Deeply sampled blood TCRbeta repertoires from subjects exposed to, actively infected with, or recovered from COVID-19 were included in the dataset. The repertoires were made available in a free public database intended to serve as a resource for research on the immune response to SARS-CoV-2. Samples were obtained from the ongoing ImmuneRACE study (first 160 participants) and from 1,254 subjects provided by 6 global collaborators. Nearly every sample came with metadata listing a de-identified subject ID, COVID-19 status, age in years and sex. Where HLA class I and class II types were available, the types were taken from metadata supplied by the sample provider, not from assay-based typing.

TCRbeta CDR3 regions were amplified from genomic DNA using the immunoSEQ Assay, a bias-controlled multiplex PCR. The published analysis was carried out like this. The number of nucleated cells in each sample was estimated by amplification of reference gene primers within the assay. To quantify the absolute abundance of each unique TCRbeta CDR3 rearrangement, sequence reads were collapsed and filtered. For each sample, productive Simpson clonality was calculated as the square root of Simpson's diversity index across productive rearrangements. Not all clones reach the TCRdb copy of this immuneACCESS table, which keeps in-frame sequences only. Checked studies attribute under half of the gap to unresolved V genes and leave the rest unexplained. V and J calls and clone size are as listed in that table; D and trimming were resolved from the DNA. The sample includes a few hundred thousand clones, with approximately 87% observed a single time. Jointly, the top ten make up 1.9% of the sample.

Participants in the prospective study were enrolled through a virtual design, were aged about 18 to 100 years, and lived in roughly 25 United States geographic areas. Cohort assignment in the prospective study relied on participant-reported clinical history from a screening survey and a study questionnaire. Mobile phlebotomists in the prospective study collected whole blood, serum and a nasopharyngeal or oropharyngeal swab from every participant. Prospective study participants could optionally give additional blood draws and questionnaires over an approximately 2-month period. Before DNA extraction, prospective study blood samples were shipped either frozen or at room temperature. General study outcomes and caveats: The amount of clinical and demographic metadata varied by source and participant and was provided uncurated.

Remarks on this clone: The specificity of this receptor is unknown. No much larger clone exists at a distance of one base, and base qualities are not known.

This receptor was identified in a man aged 35 to 55 in a cohort exposed to, infected with or recovered from COVID-19 (not recorded which). Sequences were obtained from PBMCs or T cells enriched from blood (not recorded which).

The encoded CDR3 is CASRTGTVNTEAFF. The DNA sequence is as follows: TGTGCCAGCAGAACGGGGACAGTGAACACTGAAGCTTTCTTT. The V gene is TRBV6-5 and the J gene is TRBJ1-1; 7 central bases correspond to TRBD1. The cysteine opens and the phenylalanine closes a CDR3 of 14 amino acids. Only the CDR3 DNA stays, 42 bases, in frame from base 1. Sequences MNHEY (CDR1) and SVGAGI (CDR2) are obtained from the germline V gene. Trimming leaves V shorter by 6 bases and J shorter by 0 bases, with the junction holding 4 bases beyond the gene matches.